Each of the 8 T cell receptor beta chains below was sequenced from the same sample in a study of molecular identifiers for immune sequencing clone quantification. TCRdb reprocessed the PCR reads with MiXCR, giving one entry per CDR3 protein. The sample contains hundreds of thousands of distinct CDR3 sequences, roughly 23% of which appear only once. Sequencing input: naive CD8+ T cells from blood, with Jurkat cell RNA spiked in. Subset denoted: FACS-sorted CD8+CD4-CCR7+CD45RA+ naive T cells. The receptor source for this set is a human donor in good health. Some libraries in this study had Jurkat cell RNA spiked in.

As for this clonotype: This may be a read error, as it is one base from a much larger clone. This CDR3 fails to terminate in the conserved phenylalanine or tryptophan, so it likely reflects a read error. In DNA, the CDR3 is TGCACCTCTTTAATAGCGGGGAACAATGAGCAGTTCCTC. It specifies CTSLIAGNNEQFL. The chain recombines TRBV29-1 with TRBJ2-1; 8 bases agree with TRBD2. Germline V gene lookup returns CDR1 SQVTM and CDR2 ANQGSEA. There are 13 residues in the CDR3.

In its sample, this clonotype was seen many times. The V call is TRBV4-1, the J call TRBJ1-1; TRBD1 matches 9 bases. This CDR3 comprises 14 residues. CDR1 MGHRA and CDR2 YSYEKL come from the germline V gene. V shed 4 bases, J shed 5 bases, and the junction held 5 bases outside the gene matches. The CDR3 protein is CASSPGQGQTEAFF. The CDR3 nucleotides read TGCGCCAGCAGCCCCGGACAGGGGCAAACTGAAGCTTTCTTT.

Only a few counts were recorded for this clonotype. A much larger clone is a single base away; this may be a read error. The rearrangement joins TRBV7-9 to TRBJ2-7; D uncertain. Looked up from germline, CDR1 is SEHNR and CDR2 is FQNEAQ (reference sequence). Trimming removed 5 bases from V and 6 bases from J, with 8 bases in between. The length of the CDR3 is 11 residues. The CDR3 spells CASSPIGEQYF. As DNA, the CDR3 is TGTGCCAGCAGCCCCATAGGCGAGCAGTACTTC.

The CDR3 here is CASSQEAGAPYNEQFF. In DNA form, the CDR3 reads TGCGCCAGCAGCCAAGAGGCGGGGGCCCCCTACAATGAGCAGTTCTTC. The rearrangement links TRBV4-3 to TRBJ2-1; D is possibly TRBD2 (7 bases). The CDR3 loop spans 16 amino acids. From germline, CDR1 is LGHNA and CDR2 YSLEER. V gave up 0 bases and J gave up 2 bases, with 11 bases separating them.

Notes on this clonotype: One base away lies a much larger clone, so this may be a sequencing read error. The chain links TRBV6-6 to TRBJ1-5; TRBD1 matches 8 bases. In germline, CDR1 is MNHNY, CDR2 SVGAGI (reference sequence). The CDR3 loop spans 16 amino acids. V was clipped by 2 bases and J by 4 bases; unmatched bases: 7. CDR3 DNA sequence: TGTGCCAGCAGTTACGCTAACGGGACAGGAAATCAGCCCCAGCATTTT. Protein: CASSYANGTGNQPQHF.

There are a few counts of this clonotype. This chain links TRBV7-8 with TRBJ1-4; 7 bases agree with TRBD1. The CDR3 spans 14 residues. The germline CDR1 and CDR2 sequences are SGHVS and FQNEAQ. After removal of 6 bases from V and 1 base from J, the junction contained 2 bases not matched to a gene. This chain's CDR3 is CASRGDRTNEKLFF. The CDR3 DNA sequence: TGTGCCAGCAGGGGGGACAGAACTAATGAAAAACTGTTTTTT.

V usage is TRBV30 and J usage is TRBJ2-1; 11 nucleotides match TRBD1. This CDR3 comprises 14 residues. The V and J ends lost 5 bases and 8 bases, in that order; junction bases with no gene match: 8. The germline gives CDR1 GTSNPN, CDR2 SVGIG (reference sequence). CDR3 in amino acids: CAWGDRGIRDEQFF. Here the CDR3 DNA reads TGTGCCTGGGGGGACAGGGGGATTAGGGATGAGCAGTTCTTC.

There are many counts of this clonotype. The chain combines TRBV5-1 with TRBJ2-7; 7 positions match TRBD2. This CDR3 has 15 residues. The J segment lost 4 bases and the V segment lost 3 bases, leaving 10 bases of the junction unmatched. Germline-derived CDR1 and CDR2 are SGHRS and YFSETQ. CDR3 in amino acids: CASSWGPGAGYEQYF. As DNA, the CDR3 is TGCGCCAGCAGCTGGGGTCCGGGAGCGGGGTACGAGCAGTACTTC.